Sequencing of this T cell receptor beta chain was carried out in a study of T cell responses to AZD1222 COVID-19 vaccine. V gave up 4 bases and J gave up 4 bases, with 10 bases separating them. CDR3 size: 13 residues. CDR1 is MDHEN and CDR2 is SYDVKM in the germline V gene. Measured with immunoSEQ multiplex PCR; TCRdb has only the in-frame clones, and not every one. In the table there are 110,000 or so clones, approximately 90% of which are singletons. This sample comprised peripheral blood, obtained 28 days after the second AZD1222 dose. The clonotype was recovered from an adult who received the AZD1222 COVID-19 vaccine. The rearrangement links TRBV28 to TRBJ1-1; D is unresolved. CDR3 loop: CASSSAWSTEAFF. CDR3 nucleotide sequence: TGTGCCAGCAGTTCGGCCTGGAGCACTGAAGCTTTCTTT.